The clone carrying this TCR beta chain appeared a single time. The CDR3 length is 14 residues. Between the trimmed V and J ends, which lost 3 bases and 1 base, there was a span of 11 bases. Looked up from germline, CDR1 is SQVTM and CDR2 is ANQGSEA. The data were taken from a study of cytomegalovirus exposure and HLA in healthy donors. This PCR relied on a set of 60 Vbeta primers and 13 Jbeta primers. Profiling relied on immunoSEQ multiplex PCR, and the TCRdb table lists in-frame clones only, not all of them. The sample lists 110,000 or so clones, around 85% occurring once. The TCR originated in a man aged 30 to 39 in good health and CMV-seropositive. The chain joins TRBV29-1 to TRBJ2-3, with no clear D. Specimen: PBMCs. The CDR3 loop is CSVDWATGTDTQYF. Written as DNA, the CDR3 is TGCAGCGTTGATTGGGCGACGGGCACAGATACGCAGTATTTT.